Listed below are T cell receptor beta chains from one sample, sequenced in a study of cytomegalovirus exposure and HLA in healthy donors. Clones were sequenced by immunoSEQ multiplex PCR, and TCRdb holds only the in-frame ones, with some missing. This repertoire includes about 110,000 clones. Sequencing input: PBMCs. These receptors were obtained from a man aged 50-59 years in good health and CMV-seronegative. Each CDR3 is given with its conserved first and last residue. A D gene is named only where the DNA matches it firmly.

TRBV9	TRBJ2-5	.	TGTGCCAGCAGCGAAACAAACCAAGAGGCCCAGTACTTC	CASSETNQEAQYF
TRBV13	TRBJ2-1	TRBD1	TGTGCCAGCAGCCCACTCTCCGGGACAGGGGTTGAGCAGTTCTTC	CASSPLSGTGVEQFF
TRBV7-9	TRBJ2-1	.	TGTGCCAGCAGCCCACCCGAGGGTTACAATGAGCAGTTCTTC	CASSPPEGYNEQFF
TRBV9	TRBJ2-1	TRBD1	TGTGCCAGCAGCCCCCGCCGGGGACAGGGGATGCACAATGAGCAGTTCTTC	CASSPRRGQGMHNEQFF
TRBV25-1	TRBJ2-5	TRBD2	TGTGCCAGCAGCGGGACTAGGGGAGAGACCCAGTACTTC	CASSGTRGETQYF
TRBV7-2	TRBJ2-7	.	TGTGCCAGCAGCCCGGGGACTGTGGGGTACGAGCAGTACTTC	CASSPGTVGYEQYF
TRBV10-2	TRBJ1-1	.	TGCGCCAGCAGCATTCGACTTGGCACTGAAGCTTTCTTT	CASSIRLGTEAFF
TRBV6-1	TRBJ2-3	TRBD1	TGTGCCAGCAGAGACGGACAGGGCCGAACAGATACGCAGTATTTT	CASRDGQGRTDTQYF
TRBV7-2	TRBJ2-3	.	TGTGCCAGCAGCTCCCGACTAGTCCCGGATACGCAGTATTTT	CASSSRLVPDTQYF
TRBV4-1	TRBJ2-2	TRBD2	TGCGCCAGCAGCCCTAGAGAGCGGGGGGCCGCCGGGGAGCTGTTTTTT	CASSPRERGAAGELFF
TRBV2	TRBJ2-2	.	TGTGCCAGCAGCGGACAGACGAACACCGGGGAGCTGTTTTTT	CASSGQTNTGELFF
TRBV11-2	TRBJ2-7	TRBD2	TGTGCCAGCAGCTTAGAACTAGCGGGGGGGTCCTACGAGCAGTACTTC	CASSLELAGGSYEQYF
TRBV5-1	TRBJ1-2	.	TGCGCCAGCAGCTTGGAGCGGGGCGCCTATGGCTACACCTTC	CASSLERGAYGYTF
TRBV7-9	TRBJ2-6	TRBD1	TGTGCCAGCAGCTCCCCGACAGGGGTCTCTGGGGCCAACGTCCTGACTTTC	CASSSPTGVSGANVLTF
TRBV19	TRBJ1-2	TRBD1	TGTGCCAGTAGTACCGGGACAGAAAGAAACTATGGCTACACCTTC	CASSTGTERNYGYTF
TRBV5-6	TRBJ1-1	.	TGTGCCAGCAGCCCTCGTGCGGGACGGTTGGCTTTCTTT	CASSPRAGRLAFF
TRBV5-1	TRBJ1-3	.	TGCGCCAGCAGCTTTGGGGGCGCGGGAAACACCATATATTTT	CASSFGGAGNTIYF